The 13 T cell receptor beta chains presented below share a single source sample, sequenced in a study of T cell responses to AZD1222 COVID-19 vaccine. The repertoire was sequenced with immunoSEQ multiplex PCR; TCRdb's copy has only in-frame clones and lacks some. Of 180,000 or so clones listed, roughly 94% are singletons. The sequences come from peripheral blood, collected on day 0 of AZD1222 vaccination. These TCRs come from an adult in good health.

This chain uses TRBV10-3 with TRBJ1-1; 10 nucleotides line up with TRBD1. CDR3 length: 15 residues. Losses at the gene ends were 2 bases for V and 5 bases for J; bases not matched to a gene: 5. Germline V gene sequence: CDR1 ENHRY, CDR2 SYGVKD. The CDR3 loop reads CAISEAGQGRTEAFF. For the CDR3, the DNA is TGTGCCATCAGTGAGGCGGGACAGGGGCGTACTGAAGCTTTCTTT.

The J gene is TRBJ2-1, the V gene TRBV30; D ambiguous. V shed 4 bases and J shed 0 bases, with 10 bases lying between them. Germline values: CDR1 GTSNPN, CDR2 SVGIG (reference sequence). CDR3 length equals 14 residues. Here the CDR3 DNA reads TGTGCCTGGAAGGGTATGAGCTCCTACAATGAGCAGTTCTTC. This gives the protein CAWKGMSSYNEQFF.

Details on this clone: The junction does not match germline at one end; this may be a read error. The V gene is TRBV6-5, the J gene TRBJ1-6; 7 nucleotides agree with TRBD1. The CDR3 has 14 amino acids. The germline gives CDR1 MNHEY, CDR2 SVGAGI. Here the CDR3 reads CASTYRGPNSPLHF. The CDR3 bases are TGTGCCAGCACTTACAGGGGCCCCAATTCACCCCTCCACTTT.

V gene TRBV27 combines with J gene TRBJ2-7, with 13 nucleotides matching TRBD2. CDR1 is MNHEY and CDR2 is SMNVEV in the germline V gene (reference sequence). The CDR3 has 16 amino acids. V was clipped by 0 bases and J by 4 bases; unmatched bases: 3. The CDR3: CASSLSTTSGRYEQYF. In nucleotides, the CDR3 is TGTGCCAGCAGTTTATCGACGACTAGCGGGAGGTACGAGCAGTACTTC.

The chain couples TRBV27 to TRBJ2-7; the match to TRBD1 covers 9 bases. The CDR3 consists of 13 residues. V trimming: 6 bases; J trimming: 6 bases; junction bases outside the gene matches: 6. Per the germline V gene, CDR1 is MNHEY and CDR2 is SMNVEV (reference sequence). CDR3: CASSPGQGTEQYF. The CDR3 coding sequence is TGTGCCAGCAGCCCGGGACAGGGTACCGAGCAGTACTTC.

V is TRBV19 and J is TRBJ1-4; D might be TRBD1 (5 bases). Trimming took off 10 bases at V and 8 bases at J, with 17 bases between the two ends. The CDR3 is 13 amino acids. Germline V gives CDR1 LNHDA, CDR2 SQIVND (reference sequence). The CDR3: CAISGGFGEKLFF. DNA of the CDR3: TGTGCCATCAGCGGGGGGTTTGGCGAAAAACTGTTTTTT.

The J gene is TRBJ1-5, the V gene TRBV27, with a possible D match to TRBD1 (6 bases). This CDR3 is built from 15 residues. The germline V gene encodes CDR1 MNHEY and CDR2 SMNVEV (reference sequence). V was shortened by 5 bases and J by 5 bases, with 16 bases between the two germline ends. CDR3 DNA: TGTGCCAGCAGTACAGGGTTAATGGTCGATCAGCCCCAGCATTTT. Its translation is CASSTGLMVDQPQHF.

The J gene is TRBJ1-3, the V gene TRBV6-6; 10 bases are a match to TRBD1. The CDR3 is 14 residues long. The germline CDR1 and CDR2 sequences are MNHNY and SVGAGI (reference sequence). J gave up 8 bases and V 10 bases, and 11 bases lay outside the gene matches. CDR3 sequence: CATPGQGYIDTIYF. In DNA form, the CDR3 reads TGTGCCACCCCGGGACAGGGGTATATAGACACCATATATTTT.

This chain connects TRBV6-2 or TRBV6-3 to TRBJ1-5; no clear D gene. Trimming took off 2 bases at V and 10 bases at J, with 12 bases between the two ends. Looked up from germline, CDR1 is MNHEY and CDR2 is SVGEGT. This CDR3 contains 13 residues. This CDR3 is CASSYPAPGPQHF. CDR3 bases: TGTGCCAGCAGTTACCCCGCCCCCGGTCCCCAGCATTTT.

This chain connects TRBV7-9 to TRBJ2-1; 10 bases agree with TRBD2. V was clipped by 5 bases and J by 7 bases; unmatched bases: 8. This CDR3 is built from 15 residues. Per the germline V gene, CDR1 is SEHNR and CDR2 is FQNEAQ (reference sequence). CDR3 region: CASSPPGLAMNEQFF. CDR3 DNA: TGTGCCAGCAGCCCTCCGGGACTAGCGATGAATGAGCAGTTCTTC.

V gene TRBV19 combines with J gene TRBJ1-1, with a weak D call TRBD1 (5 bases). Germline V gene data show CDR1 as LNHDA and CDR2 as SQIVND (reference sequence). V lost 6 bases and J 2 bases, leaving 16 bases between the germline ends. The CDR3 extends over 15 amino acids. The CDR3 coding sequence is TGTGCCAGTAGAGGGCTAACAGGAAAAAACACTGAAGCTTTCTTT. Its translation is CASRGLTGKNTEAFF.

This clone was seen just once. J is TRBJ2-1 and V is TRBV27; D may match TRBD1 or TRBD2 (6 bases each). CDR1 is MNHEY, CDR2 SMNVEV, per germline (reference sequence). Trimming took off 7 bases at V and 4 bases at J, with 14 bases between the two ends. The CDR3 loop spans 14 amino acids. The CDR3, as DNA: TGTGCCAGCATTCGACTAGGGGGGTACAATGAGCAGTTCTTC. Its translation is CASIRLGGYNEQFF.

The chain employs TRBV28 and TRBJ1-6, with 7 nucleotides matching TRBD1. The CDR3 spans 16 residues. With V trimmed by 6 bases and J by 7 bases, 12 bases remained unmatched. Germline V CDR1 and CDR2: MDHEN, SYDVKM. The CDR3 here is CASSRDPGTVNSPLHF. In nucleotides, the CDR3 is TGTGCCAGCAGCCGAGACCCCGGGACAGTCAATTCACCCCTCCACTTT.